One and the same sample provided the 25 T cell receptor beta chains below, sequenced in a study of cytomegalovirus exposure and HLA in healthy donors. This PCR relied on a set of 60 Vbeta primers and 13 Jbeta primers. Generated by immunoSEQ multiplex PCR, the TCRdb table keeps only in-frame clones and is missing some. The sample has approximately 130,000 clones; 65% to 85% are singletons. The sample consisted of PBMCs. These receptor sequences come from a boy under 18 in good health and CMV-seronegative.

The chain couples TRBV4-1 to TRBJ2-2; TRBD1 might be the D (7 bases). The CDR3 is made up of 18 amino acids. V was cut by 3 bases and J by 3 bases, with 20 bases left in between. CDR1 and CDR2 from the germline V gene are MGHRA and YSYEKL. The CDR3, as DNA: TGCGCCAGCAGCCAGTCCAGGAGGGGGCCCCAAGACACCGGGGAGCTGTTTTTT. Translated: CASSQSRRGPQDTGELFF.

This chain uses TRBV29-1 with TRBJ1-1, with D uncertain. In germline, CDR1 is SQVTM, CDR2 ANQGSEA. This CDR3 contains 12 residues. Between the trimmed V and J ends, which lost 7 bases and 5 bases, there was a span of 14 bases. The CDR3 DNA sequence: TGCAGCGGCTCCCACGAGAGTACTGAAGCTTTCTTT. Residues: CSGSHESTEAFF.

The CDR3 DNA sequence: TGCGCCAGCAGCTTGGATCGGGACAGGGAAGGGGTCGCCCCGACAACTGGCTACACCTTC. Its translation: CASSLDRDREGVAPTTGYTF. This chain joins TRBV5-1 and TRBJ1-2; 9 nucleotides match TRBD1. Germline-derived CDR1 and CDR2 are SGHRS and YFSETQ. The V segment lost 0 bases and the J segment 7 bases; nucleotides outside the gene matches: 22. This CDR3 region has 20 residues. Full variable domain (rest looked up from reference TRBV5-1 and TRBJ1-2): KAGVTQTPRYLIKTRGQQVTLSCSPISGHRSVSWYQQTPGQGLQFLFEYFSETQRNKGNFPGRFSGRQFSNSRSEMNVSTLELGDSALYLCASSLDRDREGVAPTTGYTFGSGTRLTVV.

This rearrangement joins TRBV19 to TRBJ1-1; 9 bases are a match to TRBD1. This CDR3 spans 18 amino acids. The trim removed 1 base at V and 3 bases at J, leaving 12 bases unmatched. The germline V gene has CDR1 LNHDA and CDR2 SQIVND (reference sequence). The DNA of the CDR3 is TGTGCCAGTAGTATAGCCCTAATAGGACAGGGGCCGGACACTGAAGCTTTCTTT. Translating gives CASSIALIGQGPDTEAFF.

This clone showed up just once. The CDR3 spells CASRTVAGAAYEQYF. DNA for the CDR3: TGTGCCAGCCGAACGGTGGCGGGAGCGGCCTACGAGCAGTACTTC. This chain uses TRBV27 with TRBJ2-7, with 7 bases that match TRBD2. V was pared by 8 bases and J by 2 bases, with 12 bases of the junction left unmatched. This CDR3 contains 15 residues. Germline loops: CDR1 MNHEY, CDR2 SMNVEV (reference sequence).

The gene calls are TRBV6-1 and TRBJ2-1, with 12 nucleotides matching TRBD2. Per germline, CDR1 MNHNS and CDR2 SASEGT. The CDR3 is made up of 14 amino acids. Germline trimming cut 7 bases from V and 9 bases from J; bases unmatched to any gene: 7. For the CDR3, the DNA is TGTGCCAGCATTGGACTAGCGGGATTCGGTGAGCAGTTCTTC. Translated: CASIGLAGFGEQFF.

This clone was detected a few times. The genes are TRBV6-4 and TRBJ2-2, with D possibly TRBD2 on 5 matching bases. The CDR3 totals 14 residues. Trimming cost V 0 bases and J 6 bases, with 8 bases left between them. Germline loops: CDR1 MRHNA, CDR2 SNTAGT. The CDR3 region is CASSDSTGAGELFF. The CDR3 bases are TGTGCCAGCAGTGACTCGACCGGGGCCGGGGAGCTGTTTTTT.

The CDR3 DNA reads as TGTGCCAGCAGTCCGGCGGGAGAGCAGTTCTTC. Translated, it gives CASSPAGEQFF. The rearrangement links TRBV6-5 to TRBJ2-1; a weak D match, TRBD2 (6 bases). The CDR3 contains 11 residues. The V gene lost 5 bases and the J gene lost 10 bases, with 9 bases spanning the gap. Germline V gene lookup returns CDR1 MNHEY and CDR2 SVGAGI.

This clone has a single count. The chain couples TRBV6-6 to TRBJ2-1; 11 bases match TRBD2. The germline V gene has CDR1 MNHNY and CDR2 SVGAGI (reference sequence). The CDR3 totals 15 residues. V trimming: 0 bases; J trimming: 7 bases; junction bases outside the gene matches: 2. The CDR3 DNA sequence: TGTGCCAGCAGTTACTCTAGCGGGGGGGTAAATGAGCAGTTCTTC. This sequence encodes CASSYSSGGVNEQFF.

The chain carries TRBV29-1 and TRBJ2-1; TRBD2 is a possible D gene (5 bases). Germline loops: CDR1 SQVTM, CDR2 ANQGSEA. The CDR3 contains 12 residues. Trimming shortened V by 1 base and J by 9 bases, and 10 bases separated the two germline ends. The CDR3 coding sequence is TGCAGCGTTGAAGCGGAGGCGGTTGAGCAGTTCTTC. Amino acids: CSVEAEAVEQFF.

V is TRBV29-1 and J is TRBJ2-1; D may be TRBD1 (7 bases). Germline-derived CDR1 and CDR2 are SQVTM and ANQGSEA. The CDR3 sequence is 15 residues long. Trimming left V 7 bases short and J 4 bases short, with 20 bases between. CDR3 amino acids: CSGSRGAGGYNEQFF. CDR3 DNA sequence: TGCAGCGGCTCGAGGGGGGCAGGGGGTTACAATGAGCAGTTCTTC.

The chain recombines TRBV7-2 with TRBJ1-3; tentative D call: TRBD1 (6 bases). Trimming removed 4 bases from V and 0 bases from J, with 13 bases in between. CDR3 length: 16 residues. Germline-derived CDR1 and CDR2 are SGHTA and FQGNSA. The CDR3 bases are TGTGCCAGCAGCTCCCCCAGGGGATACTCTGGAAACACCATATATTTT. Translating it yields CASSSPRGYSGNTIYF. The complete variable domain, with remaining parts taken from reference TRBV7-2 and TRBJ1-3, reads GAGVSQSPSNKVTEKGKDVELRCDPISGHTALYWYRQSLGQGLEFLIYFQGNSAPDKSGLPSDRFSAERTGGSVSTLTIQRTQQEDSAVYLCASSSPRGYSGNTIYFGEGSWLTVV.

In DNA form, the CDR3 reads TGTGCCAGCAGTTTGTCCGGACTAGCGGGAGGTCGGCAGTTCTTC. This codes for CASSLSGLAGGRQFF. This chain links TRBV27 with TRBJ2-1, with TRBD2 matching 14 bases. This CDR3 contains 15 residues. V trimming: 3 bases; J trimming: 12 bases; junction bases outside the gene matches: 7. CDR1 is MNHEY and CDR2 is SMNVEV in the germline V gene (reference sequence).

Here the CDR3 DNA reads TGCGCCAGCAGCCAAGGGACTACCCTCCATGGAGGTACAGATACGCAGTATTTT. Translated: CASSQGTTLHGGTDTQYF. The V and J genes are TRBV4-1 and TRBJ2-3; tentatively, D is TRBD2 (6 bases). Germline V CDR1 and CDR2: MGHRA, YSYEKL. V lost 1 base and J lost 3, with 20 bases in between. This CDR3 is built from 18 residues.

In this sample, this clone turned up once. The chain recombines TRBV6-1 with TRBJ1-3; D is undetermined. Germline lookup yields CDR1 MNHNS and CDR2 SASEGT. Trimming removed 5 bases at V and 0 bases at J, with 11 bases between. The CDR3 loop spans 15 amino acids. The CDR3 sequence: CASSPSALSGNTIYF. The CDR3 nucleotides are TGTGCCAGCAGTCCCTCCGCACTCTCTGGAAACACCATATATTTT.

The CDR3 here is CASSVPGQVRGYEQYF. The DNA of the CDR3 is TGTGCCAGCAGTGTCCCGGGACAGGTTCGGGGGTACGAGCAGTACTTC. V and J are TRBV2 and TRBJ2-7, with TRBD1 matching 8 bases. V gave up 4 bases and J gave up 4 bases; unmatched junction bases: 12. Germline loops: CDR1 SNHLY, CDR2 FYNNEI. CDR3 length: 16 residues.

CDR3 protein: CASSLSRPPYEQYF. The CDR3 nucleotides are TGTGCCAGCAGTTTGTCTAGGCCGCCCTACGAGCAGTACTTC. The rearrangement joins TRBV27 to TRBJ2-7; unclear D gene. The CDR3 is made up of 14 amino acids. Germline V gene data show CDR1 as MNHEY and CDR2 as SMNVEV (reference sequence). The V gene lost 3 bases and the J gene lost 2 bases, with 11 bases spanning the gap.

V and J are TRBV4-3 and TRBJ2-7; no definite D call. V dropped 1 base and J dropped 4 bases, with 8 bases sitting between them. CDR3 size: 13 residues. From germline, CDR1 is LGHNA and CDR2 YSLEER. DNA of the CDR3: TGCGCCAGCAGCCAAGCACCGGAGTACGAGCAGTACTTC. The encoded protein is CASSQAPEYEQYF.

This clone has a handful of counts. This chain links TRBV6-1 with TRBJ1-1; no firm D call. CDR1 and CDR2 from the germline V gene are MNHNS and SASEGT. The CDR3 totals 12 residues. Trimming shortened V by 3 bases and J by 3 bases, and 5 bases separated the two germline ends. CDR3: CASSDPDTEAFF. The CDR3, as DNA: TGTGCCAGCAGTGACCCGGACACTGAAGCTTTCTTT.

The V call is TRBV6-1, the J call TRBJ2-5, with 8 bases aligning to TRBD2. V lost 7 bases to trimming and J lost 4 bases; unmatched junction nucleotides: 8. The CDR3 has 14 amino acids. Germline V gives CDR1 MNHNS, CDR2 SASEGT. The CDR3 DNA follows: TGTGCCAGCACCCTGGGACTAGAAGGAGAGACCCAGTACTTC. Translated, it gives CASTLGLEGETQYF.

This chain connects TRBV5-4 to TRBJ2-7; D may be TRBD2 (5 bases). The V gene lost 2 bases and the J gene lost 5 bases, with 17 bases spanning the gap. The CDR3 totals 15 residues. The germline gives CDR1 SGHNT, CDR2 YYREEE (reference sequence). In DNA, the CDR3 is TGTGCCAGCAGCTTTGGACTCACTGGGAGCGACGAGCAGTACTTC. Protein sequence: CASSFGLTGSDEQYF.

The chain uses TRBV7-9 and TRBJ1-1, with a tentative D call TRBD1 (5 bases). Germline CDR1 is SEHNR and CDR2 is FQNEAQ (reference sequence). This CDR3 has 13 amino acids. Deletions cut 2 bases from V and 1 base from J, with 5 bases between. This CDR3 reads CASSLQGNTEAFF. The CDR3 DNA reads TGTGCCAGCAGCTTACAGGGGAACACTGAAGCTTTCTTT.

This rearrangement joins TRBV19 to TRBJ1-5, with 8 bases identical to TRBD1. The V segment lost 7 bases and the J segment 7 bases; nucleotides outside the gene matches: 6. This CDR3 comprises 13 residues. Germline lookup yields CDR1 LNHDA and CDR2 SQIVND (reference sequence). CDR3 nucleotides: TGTGCCAGTATCAGAGACAGGGGACAGCCCCAGCATTTT. This codes for CASIRDRGQPQHF.

The V and J genes are TRBV27 and TRBJ1-1, with D maybe TRBD1 (5 bases). The CDR3 covers 14 residues. Trimming removed 3 bases from V and 2 bases from J, with 10 bases in between. Germline-derived CDR1 and CDR2 are MNHEY and SMNVEV (reference sequence). CDR3 coding DNA: TGTGCCAGCAGTTTTCGACAGATAAACACTGAAGCTTTCTTT. It encodes CASSFRQINTEAFF.

CDR3 DNA sequence: TGTGCCATCAGTGAGTCTAGCAACACAGATACGCAGTATTTT. Its protein product is CAISESSNTDTQYF. The chain employs TRBV10-3 and TRBJ2-3; D is unresolved. CDR3 length equals 14 residues. Looked up from germline, CDR1 is ENHRY and CDR2 is SYGVKD. Between the trimmed V and J ends, which lost 0 bases and 2 bases, there was a span of 6 bases.